What follows are 22 T cell receptor beta chains derived from one specimen sequenced in a study of vaccination effects on CD4 cells after COVID-19. The protocol was immunoSEQ multiplex PCR, while the TCRdb copy is restricted to in-frame clones and leaves out a portion. The sample includes about 19,000 clones, around 76% seen only once; the top ten take 15% to 20%. Antigens for these TCRs are unknown. Before sequencing took place, the ViraFEST assay used viral peptide pools to expand antigen-specific CD4+ T cells. Once cultured for 10 days, the cells underwent separation to obtain CD4+ T cells. PCR confirmed that the person was infected with SARS-CoV-2 between March and December 2020. The input for sequencing was CD4+ T cells from PBMCs cultured with SARS-CoV-2 spike peptides, taken before COVID-19 vaccination. Receptors were obtained from a human donor who had a prior SARS-CoV-2 infection.

The chain carries TRBV2 and TRBJ1-2; tentatively, D is TRBD1 (5 bases). The CDR3 has 13 amino acids. The germline CDR1 and CDR2 sequences are SNHLY and FYNNEI. V lost 2 bases and J lost 6, with 10 bases in between. CDR3 protein: CASSERGGDGYTF. The CDR3 DNA is TGTGCCAGCAGTGAACGGGGAGGGGATGGCTACACCTTC.

The chain couples TRBV27 to TRBJ1-2; 10 bases agree with TRBD1. CDR1 and CDR2 (germline): MNHEY, SMNVEV (reference sequence). The CDR3 has 15 residues. The V segment lost 5 bases and the J segment 8 bases; nucleotides outside the gene matches: 11. The CDR3 sequence is CASSKTGQGVWGYTF. Here the CDR3 DNA reads TGTGCCAGCAGTAAAACCGGACAGGGGGTTTGGGGCTACACCTTC.

This chain links TRBV30 with TRBJ1-1; D may be TRBD1 (6 bases). The length of the CDR3 is 12 residues. The germline gives CDR1 GTSNPN, CDR2 SVGIG (reference sequence). Trimming left V 2 bases short and J 5 bases short, with 9 bases between. CDR3 sequence reads: CAWSSRGTEAFF. The CDR3 DNA reads as TGTGCCTGGAGTAGCAGGGGAACTGAAGCTTTCTTT.

By share of the sample, this clone is medium-sized. The chain carries TRBV4-1 and TRBJ2-7; tentatively, D is TRBD1 (5 bases). The CDR3 length is 13 residues. The V and J ends lost 0 bases and 9 bases respectively, with 12 bases between them. The germline CDR1 and CDR2 sequences are MGHRA and YSYEKL. The CDR3 coding sequence is TGCGCCAGCAGCCAAGATCAGGGAATGGTGCAGTACTTC. This sequence encodes CASSQDQGMVQYF.

J is TRBJ1-1 and V is TRBV5-1; D call uncertain. Germline CDR1 is SGHRS and CDR2 is YFSETQ. Trimming left V 6 bases short and J 4 bases short, with 13 bases between. This CDR3 comprises 13 residues. The CDR3 sequence: CASKAVGTTEAFF. CDR3 nucleotide sequence: TGCGCCAGCAAGGCGGTGGGAACCACTGAAGCTTTCTTT.

The rearrangement uses TRBV15 and TRBJ1-4; 9 positions match TRBD1. From germline, CDR1 is LNHNV and CDR2 YYDKDF (reference sequence). J lost 3 bases, V lost 4 bases, and 3 bases had no gene match. This CDR3 has 15 amino acids. The CDR3 DNA sequence: TGTGCCACCAGCAAGAGGACAGGGGCTAATGAAAAACTGTTTTTT. Protein product: CATSKRTGANEKLFF. The variable domain in full, completed from reference TRBV15 and TRBJ1-4, reads DAMVIQNPRYQVTQFGKPVTLSCSQTLNHNVMYWYQQKSSQAPKLLFHYYDKDFNNEADTPDNFQSRRPNTSFCFLDIRSPGLGDTAMYLCATSKRTGANEKLFFGSGTQLSVL.

This clone has a handful of counts. The gene calls are TRBV2 and TRBJ1-1; 9 nucleotides align to TRBD1. The V segment lost 5 bases and the J segment 2 bases; nucleotides outside the gene matches: 3. Germline loops: CDR1 SNHLY, CDR2 FYNNEI. The CDR3 has 14 residues. The CDR3 DNA is TGTGCCAGCAGTCCCACAGGGGGCAACACTGAAGCTTTCTTT. Translated: CASSPTGGNTEAFF.

This sequence joins TRBV7-2 and TRBJ1-4; no clear D. The CDR3 consists of 14 residues. CDR1 and CDR2 from the germline V gene are SGHTA and FQGNSA. V lost 1 base and J lost 7, with 10 bases in between. CDR3 nucleotide sequence: TGTGCCAGCAGCTTAGGGAGGAGGAGTGAAAAACTGTTTTTT. It specifies CASSLGRRSEKLFF.

This chain uses TRBV5-1 with TRBJ2-5, with D unclear. CDR3 length equals 13 residues. Germline-derived CDR1 and CDR2 are SGHRS and YFSETQ. V gave up 2 bases and J gave up 8 bases, with 13 bases separating them. The CDR3 DNA is TGCGCCAGCAGCTTTCTGACACGTCGAACCCAGTACTTC. Its protein is CASSFLTRRTQYF.

The CDR3 DNA reads TGTGCCAGAAGCTTATGGACCCAGGGGCCCGAGCAGTACTTC. The encoded protein is CARSLWTQGPEQYF. This chain joins TRBV5-3 and TRBJ2-7; perhaps TRBD1 as D (6 bases). TRBV5-3 is an open reading frame, and its role is uncertain. The CDR3 contains 14 residues. The V and J ends lost 2 bases and 6 bases respectively, with 15 bases between them.

V is TRBV3-1 (or the pseudogene TRBV3-2) and J is TRBJ1-3, with D uncertain. The CDR3 loop spans 17 amino acids. With 1 base removed from V and 4 bases from J, the gap between germline ends came to 17 bases. Germline V lookup: CDR1 LGHDT, CDR2 YNNKEL (reference sequence). The CDR3 is CASSQVQVSAAGNTIYF. CDR3 nucleotide sequence: TGTGCCAGCAGCCAAGTCCAAGTTTCAGCTGCCGGAAACACCATATATTTT.

V is TRBV6-5 and J is TRBJ1-2, with D tentatively TRBD1 (6 bases). Per the germline V gene, CDR1 is MNHEY and CDR2 is SVGAGI. V was cut by 2 bases and J by 4 bases, with 17 bases left in between. CDR3 length: 16 residues. In DNA form, the CDR3 reads TGTGCCAGCAGTTACCCTGGGACACCGGCGGGCTATGGCTACACCTTC. Protein: CASSYPGTPAGYGYTF.

This clone is classed as medium-sized. The chain uses TRBV9 and TRBJ2-2; TRBD2 matches 9 bases. Unmatched junction bases numbered 3, after V lost 3 bases and J lost 0 bases. The germline CDR1 and CDR2 sequences are SGDLS and YYNGEE. The CDR3 has 16 residues. In DNA form, the CDR3 reads TGTGCCAGCAGCGCCAGACTAGCGGCGAACACCGGGGAGCTGTTTTTT. Residues: CASSARLAANTGELFF.

The chain has TRBV18 and TRBJ1-2, with D possibly TRBD1 on 6 matching bases. The CDR3 covers 13 residues. CDR1 KGHSH and CDR2 LQKENI come from the germline V gene. The V and J ends lost 6 bases and 4 bases respectively, with 12 bases between them. The CDR3: CASSPGTTYGYTF. The CDR3 DNA follows: TGTGCCAGCTCGCCCGGGACAACCTATGGCTACACCTTC.

This clone has a single count. This chain links TRBV28 with TRBJ2-3; 7 bases map to TRBD2. V lost 3 bases, J lost 4 bases, and 1 base stayed unmatched. Germline assignment: CDR1 MDHEN and CDR2 SYDVKM. CDR3 size: 13 residues. CDR3 sequence (DNA): TGTGCCAGCAGTTTGCGGGAGCCAGATACGCAGTATTTT. Its protein product is CASSLREPDTQYF.

The rearrangement joins TRBV19 to TRBJ2-6; D unclear. Germline V gene sequence: CDR1 LNHDA, CDR2 SQIVND (reference sequence). The CDR3 runs to 16 residues. Trimming shortened V by 4 bases and J by 3 bases, and 13 bases separated the two germline ends. The CDR3 DNA reads TGTGCCAGTAGTACAAGGGCTTCGGTTGGGGCCAACGTCCTGACTTTC. The encoded protein is CASSTRASVGANVLTF.

V usage is TRBV7-6 and J usage is TRBJ1-6; tentatively, D is TRBD1 (5 bases). Trimming shortened V by 3 bases and J by 3 bases, and 9 bases separated the two germline ends. CDR1 and CDR2 (germline): SGHVS, FNYEAQ. The CDR3 has 15 amino acids. CDR3 nucleotides: TGTGCCAGCAGCTTGGGGGGACTCTATAATTCACCCCTCCACTTT. This translates into CASSLGGLYNSPLHF.

The chain employs TRBV9 and TRBJ2-1; TRBD2 matches 11 bases. The V and J ends lost 3 bases and 5 bases, in that order; junction bases with no gene match: 7. The CDR3 covers 16 residues. Per the germline V gene, CDR1 is SGDLS and CDR2 is YYNGEE. DNA of the CDR3: TGTGCCAGCAGCGCCCCACTAGCGGGAGTTAACAATGAGCAGTTCTTC. The encoded protein is CASSAPLAGVNNEQFF.

The chain joins TRBV6-2 or TRBV6-3 to TRBJ2-7, with D unclear. Trimming took 2 bases from V and 2 from J, leaving 7 bases between them. This CDR3 is 13 amino acids long. Germline V gene sequence: CDR1 MNHEY, CDR2 SVGEGT. The CDR3 sequence is CASSYLSPYEQYF. CDR3 sequence (DNA): TGTGCCAGCAGTTACCTCAGCCCCTACGAGCAGTACTTC.

This chain uses TRBV5-4 with TRBJ2-7, with TRBD2 matching over 9 bases. CDR1 and CDR2 from the germline V gene are SGHNT and YYREEE (reference sequence). J lost 1 base, V lost 3 bases, and 11 bases had no gene match. CDR3 size: 17 residues. The DNA of the CDR3 is TGTGCCAGCAGCTCTGGGGTAGCGGGAGATAGATCCTACGAGCAGTACTTC. Protein product: CASSSGVAGDRSYEQYF.

V is TRBV19 and J is TRBJ2-5; 7 bases match TRBD1. V shed 1 base and J 5 bases; nucleotides not matched to a gene: 4. Per the germline V gene, CDR1 is LNHDA and CDR2 is SQIVND (reference sequence). The CDR3 covers 14 residues. The CDR3 reads CASSIGGRGETQYF. CDR3 nucleotide sequence: TGTGCCAGTAGTATAGGGGGCAGGGGGGAGACCCAGTACTTC.

This sequence joins TRBV3-1 (or the pseudogene TRBV3-2) and TRBJ2-7; weak D call: TRBD2 (6 bases). The CDR3 length is 14 residues. V was clipped by 1 base and J by 4 bases, with 11 bases between them. The V gene's germline CDR1 is LGHDT and CDR2 YNNKEL (reference sequence). The CDR3 nucleotides read TGTGCCAGCAGCCAAGGGGGCGGGGTATACGAGCAGTACTTC. Translation gives CASSQGGGVYEQYF.